This passage covers 27 T cell receptor beta chains from one sample sequenced in a study of T cells in Graves' hyperthyroidism and ophthalmopathy (dated by TCRdb to 2018 to 2020). The method behind the library was multiplex PCR. Sequenced on an Illumina HiSeq 2000. Amplification of TCR beta CDR3 regions was carried out from RNA transcripts. The TCR CDR3 was subjected to a first round of RT-PCR using the HTBI primer set and the Qiagen OneStep RT-PCR kit. TCRdb reanalyzed the raw reads on its own, using fastp at Q25 for trimming and MiXCR for clone calling, and kept in-frame beta chains. Each entry is one CDR3 protein sequence, shown with its most common DNA and genes. This sample lists around 760,000 distinct CDR3 sequences; approximately 40% were detected once. About a third of the sample goes to the ten largest clones. Sequencing was carried out using blood. The source is a woman in her thirties or forties with Graves' hyperthyroidism.

This chain connects TRBV7-3 to TRBJ1-4; D uncertain. Germline V gene sequence: CDR1 SGHTA, CDR2 FQGTGA. V lost 5 bases to trimming and J lost 8 bases, with 6 bases between them. This CDR3 comprises 11 residues. The CDR3 sequence: CASSVEEKLFF. CDR3 DNA sequence: TGTGCCAGCAGCGTCGAGGAAAAACTGTTTTTT.

This clonotype occurred a few times. J is TRBJ2-2 and V is TRBV20-1; 13 bases fit TRBD2. CDR1 is DFQATT, CDR2 SNEGSKA, per germline (reference sequence). Unmatched junction bases numbered 7, after V lost 3 bases and J lost 0 bases. The CDR3 runs to 18 residues. CDR3 protein: CSARALGLAGANTGELFF. Here the CDR3 DNA reads TGCAGTGCTAGGGCTCTCGGACTAGCGGGAGCGAACACCGGGGAGCTGTTTTTT.

On this clonotype: Being one base from a much bigger clone, this may be a read error. The CDR3, as DNA: TGTGCCAGCAGCGTAGAGGGGGGGAGCACTGAAGCTTTCTTT. It yields the protein CASSVEGGSTEAFF. The chain employs TRBV9 and TRBJ1-1; D perhaps matches TRBD1 (6 bases). The V end lost 0 bases, the J end lost 4 bases, and 10 bases lay between the germline ends. Germline-derived CDR1 and CDR2 are SGDLS and YYNGEE. CDR3 length: 14 amino acids.

This clonotype occurred many times. This sequence joins TRBV10-2 and TRBJ2-6; 8 bases line up with TRBD1. The CDR3 consists of 18 residues. Germline CDR1 and CDR2: WSHSY and SAAADI. The J segment lost 3 bases and the V segment lost 6 bases, leaving 13 bases of the junction unmatched. The DNA of the CDR3 is TGCGCCAGCAGAGCACGGGACAGGAGTCCTCGTGGGGCCAACGTCCTGACTTTC. Protein: CASRARDRSPRGANVLTF.

The chain employs TRBV6-5 and TRBJ2-7, with 8 bases that match TRBD1. Germline CDR1 and CDR2: MNHEY and SVGAGI. CDR3 length: 15 amino acids. With 7 bases clipped from V and 2 bases from J, the junction kept 10 bases outside the gene matches. In DNA form, the CDR3 reads TGTGCCAGCACCGACTCCCGGGACAGGACCTACGAGCAGTACTTC. Translating gives CASTDSRDRTYEQYF.

V usage is TRBV4-3 and J usage is TRBJ2-6; D gene unclear. Germline CDR1 reads LGHNA; CDR2 reads YSLEER. This CDR3 is built from 16 residues. The V end was cut by 0 bases, the J end by 2 bases, with 8 bases between. The chain's CDR3 is CASSQDPGTGANVLTF. In DNA form, the CDR3 reads TGCGCCAGCAGCCAAGATCCAGGTACTGGGGCCAACGTCCTGACTTTC.

This clonotype appeared many times. V is TRBV9 and J is TRBJ2-7; D ambiguous. The CDR3 totals 13 residues. CDR1 is SGDLS and CDR2 is YYNGEE in the germline V gene. V gave up 0 bases and J gave up 5 bases, with 9 bases separating them. CDR3 in DNA: TGTGCCAGCAGCGTAGTGGGGTCAGACGAGCAGTACTTC. Amino acid sequence: CASSVVGSDEQYF.

Points on this clonotype: A much larger clone is a single base away; this may be a read error. This chain links TRBV10-2 with TRBJ2-7; D remains ambiguous. Germline values: CDR1 WSHSY, CDR2 SAAADI. The CDR3 runs 13 residues. The DNA of the CDR3 is TGCGCCGGCAGTGATACTGGCTCATACGAGCAGTACTTC. It encodes CAGSDTGSYEQYF.

Turning to this clonotype: This may arise from a read error, as a much more abundant clone is one base away. The J gene is TRBJ1-5, the V gene TRBV19; no clear D gene. Looked up from germline, CDR1 is LNHDA and CDR2 is SQIVND (reference sequence). The CDR3 has 13 residues. The CDR3 region is CDSSIQATSPQHF. The CDR3 DNA reads as TGTGACAGTAGTATCCAGGCGACGTCGCCCCAGCATTTT.

V is TRBV6-8 and J is TRBJ2-2, with D possibly called TRBD1 or TRBD2 (6 bases each). CDR1 and CDR2 (germline): MNHGY, SAAAGT. Trimming pared 2 bases from V and 13 bases from J, leaving 11 bases between. This CDR3 has 12 amino acids. Here the CDR3 DNA reads TGTGCCAGCAGTTACCCGGGGGCGGCGCTGTTTTTT. This encodes CASSYPGAALFF.

Many counts were recorded for this clonotype. V and J are TRBV4-3 and TRBJ1-6, with D maybe TRBD1 (6 bases). Per germline, CDR1 LGHNA and CDR2 YSLEER. V was clipped by 3 bases and J by 3 bases, with 12 bases between them. There are 16 residues in the CDR3. For the CDR3, the DNA is TGCGCCAGCAGCCACAGCGGACAGCTCTATAATTCACCCCTCCACTTT. This codes for CASSHSGQLYNSPLHF.

This clonotype has only a few counts. The rearrangement joins TRBV14 to TRBJ2-5; D remains unclear. Germline lookup yields CDR1 SGHDN and CDR2 FVKESK. V was cut by 1 base and J by 6 bases, with 6 bases left in between. The CDR3 loop spans 12 amino acids. The CDR3 region is CASSQVWKTQYF. The CDR3 DNA follows: TGTGCCAGCAGCCAAGTCTGGAAGACCCAGTACTTC. Filled out from reference TRBV14 and TRBJ2-5, the complete variable domain reads EAGVTQFPSHSVIEKGQTVTLRCDPISGHDNLYWYRRVMGKEIKFLLHFVKESKQDESGMPNNRFLAERTGGTYSTLKVQPAELEDSGVYFCASSQVWKTQYFGPGTRLLVL.

The rearrangement uses TRBV6-5 and TRBJ1-2; D ambiguous. V lost 3 bases to trimming and J lost 8 bases, with 19 bases between them. Germline loops: CDR1 MNHEY, CDR2 SVGAGI. The CDR3 sequence is 15 residues long. Written as DNA, the CDR3 is TGTGCCAGCAGTTATGAGGTCGAAGACCGAGGGGGCTACACCTTC. Residues: CASSYEVEDRGGYTF.

In this sample, this clonotype turned up many times. The chain has TRBV2 and TRBJ1-6; a possible D gene is TRBD1 (5 bases). The CDR3 length is 18 residues. The germline V and J ends were trimmed by 8 bases and 8 bases, with 28 bases remaining between them. Germline lookup yields CDR1 SNHLY and CDR2 FYNNEI. CDR3 region: CASGNTGPSRGADSPLHF. CDR3 bases: TGTGCCAGCGGAAACACGGGACCTTCAAGGGGTGCTGATTCACCCCTCCACTTT.

This clonotype was detected a few times. The chain joins TRBV7-2 to TRBJ2-1; 12 nucleotides align to TRBD2. The CDR3 spans 16 residues. V lost 4 bases, J lost 3 bases, and 4 bases stayed unmatched. CDR1 is SGHTA and CDR2 is FQGNSA in the germline V gene. CDR3 nucleotides: TGTGCCAGCAGCTCCCAGACTAGCGGGGGCTACAATGAGCAGTTCTTC. Encoded protein: CASSSQTSGGYNEQFF.

Note on this clonotype: The DNA is omitted, as the CDR3 cannot be located on it reliably, and the CDR3 follows TCRdb's listing. V and J are TRBV29-1 and TRBJ1-2. Inclusive of both ends, the CDR3 amounts to 12 amino acids. Per germline, CDR1 SQVTM and CDR2 ANQGSEA. CDR3 sequence reads: CSVGRGSHERFF.

This rearrangement joins TRBV4-1 to TRBJ2-7; 12 nucleotides line up with TRBD2. Germline loops: CDR1 MGHRA, CDR2 YSYEKL. CDR3 length: 16 amino acids. The trim removed 1 base at V and 3 bases at J, leaving 4 bases unmatched. CDR3 coding DNA: TGCGCCAGCAGCCAAGTCCGACTAGCGGGGGTCTACGAGCAGTACTTC. Protein sequence: CASSQVRLAGVYEQYF.

To note about this clonotype: A much larger clone differs by one base, so this may be a read error. The rearrangement links TRBV4-2 to TRBJ2-7; perhaps TRBD2 as D (5 bases). The CDR3 has 13 amino acids. Germline V gene lookup returns CDR1 LGHNA and CDR2 YNFKEQ. Trimming stripped 6 bases from V and 2 bases from J, with 11 bases between. In DNA form, the CDR3 reads TGTGCCAGCAGTCCCGGGATCCCCTACGAGCAGTACTTC. Translation: CASSPGIPYEQYF.

This clonotype was detected many times. V usage is TRBV19 and J usage is TRBJ1-2; D is ambiguous. The ends were cut back, 11 bases at V and 5 bases at J, with 18 bases in the middle. Germline V gene lookup returns CDR1 LNHDA and CDR2 SQIVND (reference sequence). This CDR3 has 13 amino acids. For the CDR3, the DNA is TGTGCCTCTAGCGGGAGGGCGGTTTATGGCTACACCTTC. The encoded protein is CASSGRAVYGYTF.

This clonotype was recorded a few times. V and J are TRBV28 and TRBJ1-2; a weak D match, TRBD1 (5 bases). V lost 7 bases to trimming and J lost 4 bases, with 16 bases between them. The CDR3 loop spans 14 amino acids. CDR1 MDHEN and CDR2 SYDVKM come from the germline V gene. The CDR3 nucleotides read TGTGCCAGCACCTTATTCAGGGTCGGCTATGGCTACACCTTC. It specifies CASTLFRVGYGYTF.

This clonotype showed up many times. The rearrangement links TRBV9 to TRBJ1-1, with a weak D call TRBD1 (6 bases). The germline CDR1 and CDR2 sequences are SGDLS and YYNGEE. The CDR3 totals 15 residues. V was cut by 4 bases and J by 10 bases, with 23 bases left in between. The CDR3 coding sequence is TGTGCCAGCAGCACCAACAGGGAGATCCCCCCCTCAGCTTTCTTT. Translating it yields CASSTNREIPPSAFF. Full variable domain (remainder filled in from reference TRBV9 and TRBJ1-1): DSGVTQTPKHLITATGQRVTLRCSPRSGDLSVYWYQQSLDQGLQFLIQYYNGEERAKGNILERFSAQQFPDLHSELNLSSLELGDSALYFCASSTNREIPPSAFFGQGTRLTVV.

This clonotype was seen once. This may stem from a read error, because a much larger clone lies one nucleotide away. The CDR3 protein is CASRIGAGNAIYF. CDR3 DNA: TGTGCCAGCAGGATCGGAGCTGGAAACGCCATATATTTT. The chain carries TRBV12-3 or TRBV12-4 and TRBJ1-3; D is unresolved. The CDR3 has 13 amino acids.

This clonotype came up many times. J is TRBJ1-2 and V is TRBV2, with no clear D. This CDR3 is 13 amino acids long. The ends were cut back, 6 bases at V and 4 bases at J, with 12 bases in the middle. From germline, CDR1 is SNHLY and CDR2 FYNNEI. CDR3 amino acids: CASSLQSRYGYTF. The CDR3 nucleotides read TGTGCCAGCAGCTTACAATCCCGCTATGGCTACACCTTC.

This clonotype was detected only once. One junction end disagrees with the germline gene, perhaps due to a read error. The CDR3 nucleotides read TGTGCCAGCAGCTCGGGACAGGGACCTGGCTCCTATAATTCACCCCTCCACTTT. Translating it yields CASSSGQGPGSYNSPLHF. The chain joins TRBV5-1 to TRBJ1-6; 9 bases are a match to TRBD1. CDR1 and CDR2 from the germline V gene are SGHRS and YFSETQ. This CDR3 is 18 amino acids long.

In its sample, this clonotype was seen a few times. V usage is TRBV7-9 and J usage is TRBJ1-2, with no clear D. The CDR3 consists of 15 residues. Germline V gene sequence: CDR1 SEHNR, CDR2 FQNEAQ (reference sequence). Trimming took 1 base from V and 2 from J, leaving 11 bases between them. The CDR3 is CASSLGRTANYGYTF. The CDR3 region has the DNA TGTGCCAGCAGCTTAGGGAGGACGGCAAACTATGGCTACACCTTC.

This clonotype was picked up many times. The chain combines TRBV7-2 with TRBJ1-6, with 10 bases matching TRBD1. The CDR3 sequence is 17 residues long. The V segment lost 0 bases and the J segment 7 bases; nucleotides outside the gene matches: 6. Germline V gene lookup returns CDR1 SGHTA and CDR2 FQGNSA. CDR3 nucleotides: TGTGCCAGCAGCTTAGCGCTAGGGACAGGGGAAAATTCACCCCTCCACTTT. It specifies CASSLALGTGENSPLHF.

As regards this clonotype: A much larger clone differs by one base, so this may be a read error. The chain employs TRBV2 and TRBJ2-7; 7 nucleotides line up with TRBD1. This CDR3 is 14 amino acids long. After removal of 3 bases from V and 3 bases from J, the junction contained 5 bases not matched to a gene. Per the germline V gene, CDR1 is SNHLY and CDR2 is FYNNEI. CDR3 residues: CASSETGSIYEQYF. CDR3 sequence (DNA): TGTGCCAGCAGTGAGACAGGGAGCATCTACGAGCAGTACTTC.